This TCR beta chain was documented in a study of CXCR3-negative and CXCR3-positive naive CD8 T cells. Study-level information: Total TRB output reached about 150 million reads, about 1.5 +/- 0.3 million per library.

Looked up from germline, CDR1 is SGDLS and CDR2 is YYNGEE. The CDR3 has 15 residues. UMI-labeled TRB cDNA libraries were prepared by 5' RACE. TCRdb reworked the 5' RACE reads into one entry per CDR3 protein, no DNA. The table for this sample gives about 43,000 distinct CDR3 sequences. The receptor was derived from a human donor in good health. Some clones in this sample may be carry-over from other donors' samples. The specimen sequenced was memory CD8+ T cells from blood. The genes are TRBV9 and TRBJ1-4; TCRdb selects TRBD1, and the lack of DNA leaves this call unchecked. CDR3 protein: CASSAFWGVKEKLFF.